The clone carrying this T cell receptor (beta chain) was counted between two and nine times. Its antigen remains unknown. Between the trimmed V and J ends, which lost 6 bases and 5 bases, there was a span of 10 bases. This CDR3 region has 13 residues. The germline gives CDR1 MGHRA, CDR2 YSYEKL. A second PCR, run for about 7 to 11 cycles, used a sample-barcoded 5' primer plus a J-beta primer mix. From the 5' RACE reads, TCRdb called clonotypes with MiXCR, one entry per CDR3 protein. Found here are approximately 1.5 million distinct CDR3 sequences, about 31% of them singletons; the top ten hold roughly 10%. The entry originates in a study of blood T cells in healthy people across ages. About the study: Template switching caught about one barcoded beta molecule for each two T cells.

Total RNA extracted from each sample amounted to at least 6 micrograms. Study conclusions and caveats: Roughly linear declines in TCR beta diversity per million T cells occurred with age. Higher diversity, along with more naive CD4+ cells, distinguished long-lived donors from aged donors.

Material: blood. This rearrangement joins TRBV4-1 to TRBJ1-4; D perhaps matches TRBD1 (5 bases). This TCR was recovered from a woman aged 25 to 45 in good health. The CDR3 DNA sequence: TGCGCCAGCAGTCGGGGGATAAATGAAAAACTGTTTTTT. Translation gives CASSRGINEKLFF.